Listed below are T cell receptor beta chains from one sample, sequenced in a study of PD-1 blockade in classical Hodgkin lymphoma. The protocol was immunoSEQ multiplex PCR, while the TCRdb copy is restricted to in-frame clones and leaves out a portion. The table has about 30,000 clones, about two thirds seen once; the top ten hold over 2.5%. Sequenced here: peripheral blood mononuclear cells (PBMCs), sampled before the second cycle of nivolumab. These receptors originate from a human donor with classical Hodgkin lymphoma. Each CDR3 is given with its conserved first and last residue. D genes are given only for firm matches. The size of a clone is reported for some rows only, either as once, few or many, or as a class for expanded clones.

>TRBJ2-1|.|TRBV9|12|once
CASSPDLNEQFF
TGTGCCAGCAGCCCGGACCTTAATGAGCAGTTCTTC
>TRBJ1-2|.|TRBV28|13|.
CASSSLDRYGYTF
TGTGCCAGCAGTTCATTAGACCGGTATGGCTACACCTTC
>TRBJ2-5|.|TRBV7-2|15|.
CASSLAAWSQETQYF
TGTGCCAGCAGCTTAGCGGCGTGGAGCCAAGAGACCCAGTACTTC
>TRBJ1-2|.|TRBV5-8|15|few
CASSLGRVANYGYTF
TGTGCCAGCAGCTTGGGTAGGGTAGCTAACTATGGCTACACCTTC
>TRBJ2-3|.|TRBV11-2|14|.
CASSPPEEGATQYF
TGTGCCAGTAGCCCCCCCGAAGAGGGCGCGACGCAGTATTTT
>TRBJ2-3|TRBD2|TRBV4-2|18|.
CASSQGRVSGGGTDTQYF
TGTGCCAGCAGCCAAGGCAGAGTAAGCGGGGGTGGCACAGATACGCAGTATTTT
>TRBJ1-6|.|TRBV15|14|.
CATSHNQGNSPLHF
TGTGCCACCAGCCATAACCAAGGAAATTCACCCCTCCACTTT
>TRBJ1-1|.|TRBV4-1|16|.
CASSQDEGRRNTEAFF
TGCGCCAGCAGCCAAGATGAAGGCAGGAGGAACACTGAAGCTTTCTTT
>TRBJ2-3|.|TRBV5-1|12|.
CASSRDTDTQYF
TGCGCCAGCAGCCGGGACACAGATACGCAGTATTTT
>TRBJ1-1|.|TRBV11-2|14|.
CASSLGLQNGEAFF
TGTGCCAGCAGCTTGGGACTCCAGAACGGTGAAGCTTTCTTT
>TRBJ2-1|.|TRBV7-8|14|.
CASSLLAVDNEQFF
TGTGCCAGCAGCTTACTAGCAGTTGACAATGAGCAGTTCTTC
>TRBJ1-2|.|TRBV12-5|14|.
CASDQGLANYGYTF
TGTGCTAGTGACCAGGGATTGGCTAACTATGGCTACACCTTC
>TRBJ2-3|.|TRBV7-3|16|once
CASSLYPGRSTDTQYF
TGTGCCAGCAGCTTATATCCCGGACGGAGCACAGATACGCAGTATTTT
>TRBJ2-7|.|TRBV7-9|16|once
CASSLAGQDYSYEQYF
TGTGCCAGCAGCTTAGCGGGGCAGGACTACTCCTACGAGCAGTACTTC
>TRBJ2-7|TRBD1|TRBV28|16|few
CASSPRSGTGSYEQYF
TGTGCCAGCAGTCCCCGGTCGGGGACAGGGTCCTACGAGCAGTACTTC
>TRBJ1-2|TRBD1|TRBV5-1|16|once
CASSYGQGYLGYGYTF
TGCGCCAGCAGCTATGGACAGGGGTATTTAGGCTATGGCTACACCTTC
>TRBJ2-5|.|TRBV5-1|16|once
CASRELRGRVVETQYF
TGCGCCAGCAGGGAATTGCGGGGGCGGGTGGTAGAGACCCAGTACTTC
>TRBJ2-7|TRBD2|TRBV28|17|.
CASSPAGTSGGFYEQYF
TGTGCCAGCAGCCCCGCCGGAACTAGCGGGGGCTTCTACGAGCAGTACTTC
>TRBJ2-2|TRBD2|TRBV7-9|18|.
CASSSWATGLGLTGELFF
TGTGCCAGCAGCTCCTGGGCCACGGGACTAGGCCTTACCGGGGAGCTGTTTTTT
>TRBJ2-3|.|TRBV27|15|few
CASSLAWDRTDTQYF
TGTGCCAGCAGTTTAGCGTGGGATAGGACAGATACGCAGTATTTT
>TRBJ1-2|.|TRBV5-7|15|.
CASSLYCRPNYGYTF
TGTGCCAGCAGCTTGTACTGTAGACCTAACTATGGCTACACCTTC
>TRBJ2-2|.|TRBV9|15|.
CASSVAPSLTGELFF
TGTGCCAGCAGCGTAGCGCCTAGTCTTACCGGGGAGCTGTTTTTT
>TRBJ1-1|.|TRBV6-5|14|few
CASTADSPNTEAFF
TGTGCCAGCACTGCGGACAGCCCGAACACTGAAGCTTTCTTT
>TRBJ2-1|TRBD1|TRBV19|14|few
CASSPVQQGDEQFF
TGTGCCAGTAGTCCTGTACAACAGGGGGATGAGCAGTTCTTC
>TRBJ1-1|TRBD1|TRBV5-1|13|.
CASGDRVNTEAFF
TGCGCCAGCGGCGACAGGGTTAACACTGAAGCTTTCTTT
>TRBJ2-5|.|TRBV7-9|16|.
CASSLNSDWVQETQYF
TGTGCCAGCAGCTTAAATTCGGACTGGGTCCAAGAGACCCAGTACTTC
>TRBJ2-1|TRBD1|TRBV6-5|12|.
CASRDRNNEQFF
TGTGCCAGCAGGGACAGGAACAATGAGCAGTTCTTC
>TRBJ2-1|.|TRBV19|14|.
CASSMGTFYNEQFF
TGTGCCAGTAGTATGGGGACTTTTTACAATGAGCAGTTCTTC
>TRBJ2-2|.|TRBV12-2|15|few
CASRRPTDNTGELFF
TGTGCAAGTCGACGTCCGACAGACAACACCGGGGAGCTGTTTTTT
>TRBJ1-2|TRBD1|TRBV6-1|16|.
CASSEDPGQLNYGYTF
TGTGCCAGCAGTGAGGACCCGGGACAGCTTAACTATGGCTACACCTTC
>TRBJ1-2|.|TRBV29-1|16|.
CSVRTRTVQTPYGYTF
TGCAGCGTTCGAACCCGGACAGTCCAAACACCCTATGGCTACACCTTC
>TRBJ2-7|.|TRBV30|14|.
CAWTPDSYSYEQYF
TGTGCCTGGACCCCCGACAGTTACTCCTACGAGCAGTACTTC
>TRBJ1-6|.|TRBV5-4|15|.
CASSLTGSYNSPLHF
TGTGCCAGCAGCTTGACGGGATCCTATAATTCACCCCTCCACTTT
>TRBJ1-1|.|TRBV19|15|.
CASSGGQYGDTEAFF
TGTGCCAGTAGTGGAGGACAGTATGGGGACACTGAAGCTTTCTTT
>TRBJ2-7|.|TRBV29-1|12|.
CSVGQGGYEQYF
TGCAGCGTTGGACAGGGAGGGTACGAGCAGTACTTC
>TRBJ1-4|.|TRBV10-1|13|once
CASHLQGWEKLFF
TGCGCCAGCCATCTACAGGGCTGGGAAAAACTGTTTTTT
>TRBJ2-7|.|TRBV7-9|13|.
CASSPGPSYEQYF
TGTGCCAGCAGCCCTGGACCGTCCTACGAGCAGTACTTC
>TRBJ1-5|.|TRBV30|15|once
CAWSFGQIFNQPQHF
TGTGCCTGGAGTTTTGGACAGATTTTTAATCAGCCCCAGCATTTT
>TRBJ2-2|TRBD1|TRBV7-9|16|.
CASSLDRGTNTGELFF
TGTGCCAGCAGCTTAGACAGGGGGACGAACACCGGGGAGCTGTTTTTT
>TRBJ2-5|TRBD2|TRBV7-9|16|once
CASSPNRGDYKETQYF
TGTGCCAGCAGCCCCAACCGGGGGGACTATAAAGAGACCCAGTACTTC
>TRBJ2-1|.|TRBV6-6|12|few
CASSYRGFSQFF
TGTGCCAGCAGTTACCGGGGGTTTTCGCAGTTCTTC
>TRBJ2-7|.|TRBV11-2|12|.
CASSWVDRQQYF
TGTGCCAGCAGCTGGGTTGATCGGCAGCAGTACTTC
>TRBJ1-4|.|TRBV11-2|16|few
CASSLVLGAFNEKLFF
TGTGCCAGCAGCTTAGTTTTAGGGGCCTTTAATGAAAAACTGTTTTTT